This is a list of T cell receptor beta chains from one sample in a study of shared clonotypes between healthy human individuals. Some clones are missing from TCRdb's copy, which holds only in-frame ones; the method was immunoSEQ multiplex PCR. The table has approximately 600,000 clones, 85% to 95% seen once. Sequencing was performed on naive CD8+ T cells sorted from blood. Receptors originate from a woman younger than 45 in good health. Each CDR3 is given without its conserved first and last residue.

TRBV27,TRBJ2-7,ASSSGRLLSQGLAGVYEQY
TRBV28,TRBJ1-5,ASSPGPISNQPQH
TRBV4-1,TRBJ2-1,ASSQAYTSGKYNEQF
TRBV20-1,TRBJ1-1,SARQSLEAF
TRBV5-1,TRBJ2-7,ASSTGQGTYEQY
TRBV28,TRBJ2-1,ASSLGLDYNEQF
TRBV6-5,TRBJ1-1,ASSYSRGGGEAF
TRBV11-2,TRBJ2-3,ASTQGAVTGTDTQY
TRBV9,TRBJ2-2,ASSGVRTGELF
TRBV6-5,TRBJ1-4,ASSSIDRKLF
TRBV29-1,TRBJ2-1,SVEGGTGGNEQF
TRBV27,TRBJ2-7,ASSLFRGDEQY
TRBV10-1,TRBJ2-2,ASSESFPTGELF
TRBV4-1,TRBJ1-2,ASSQSGVVDRYGYT
TRBV19,TRBJ1-5,AGDLGPPTGGQPQH
TRBV28,TRBJ1-2,ASSLDKIKIYGYT
TRBV11-2,TRBJ1-3,ASSLAAAGNTIY
TRBV7-8,TRBJ1-3,ASSFEASSGNTIY
TRBV30,TRBJ1-1,AWIGPEAF
TRBV14,TRBJ1-3,ASSQGWETASFSGNTIY
TRBV9,TRBJ2-2,ASSVVAGGTGELF
TRBV14,TRBJ2-7,ASSQQGLAIDEQY
TRBV4-1,TRBJ1-2,ASSQTETYGYT
TRBV19,TRBJ1-2,ASNRDRDGYT
TRBV14,TRBJ1-1,ASSPRTGKPLNTEAF
TRBV7-3,TRBJ1-2,ASSPLPPGTLSNYGYT
TRBV14,TRBJ1-2,ASSLYRDFYGYT
TRBV7-6,TRBJ2-1,ASSLAGQSNNEQF
TRBV27,TRBJ1-1,ASILFQGSGTEAF
TRBV4-1,TRBJ2-1,ASSQGPVGTEYNEQF
TRBV29-1,-,SVKTDRAEQY
TRBV6-9,TRBJ1-5,ASSYRGPAYSNQPQH
TRBV9,TRBJ2-5,ASSVEGGQGETQY
TRBV16,TRBJ1-6,ASSQWLGDSNSPLH
TRBV5-1,TRBJ1-1,ASSLGQGRHTEAF
TRBV19,TRBJ1-5,ASSLGTGGNQPQH
TRBV28,TRBJ1-3,ASGIPLSRTDSGNTIY
TRBV7-8,TRBJ2-2,ASSRTPGGELF
TRBV28,TRBJ2-2,ASHRATEVPGELF
TRBV28,TRBJ2-5,ASSQRDGQETQY
TRBV7-9,TRBJ2-2,ASSPLGGITGELF
TRBV5-6,TRBJ2-7,ASSLAAGRAYEQY
TRBV6-6,TRBJ2-1,ASSYSLGNEQF
TRBV28,TRBJ1-1,ASMRGINTEAF
TRBV5-1,TRBJ2-1,ASSLSYGLAADNEQF
TRBV6-1,TRBJ1-1,ASTRGRRTEAF
TRBV6-1,TRBJ1-2,ASSTGNYGYT
TRBV27,TRBJ1-1,ASSHRLRTEAF
TRBV28,TRBJ2-7,ASSLPRDRAYEQY
TRBV19,TRBJ2-1,ASSMGEPFYNEQF
TRBV27,TRBJ1-5,ASSSWGRPQH
TRBV14,TRBJ2-7,ASSQDWVSHEQY
TRBV9,TRBJ2-7,ASSVEGSYGYEQY
TRBV6-1,TRBJ1-1,ASSEETEAF
TRBV28,TRBJ2-2,ASGRPFGSGRSTGELF
TRBV7-9,TRBJ2-7,ASSLGGSAGTYEQY
TRBV11-2,TRBJ2-7,ASSWDLSYEQY
TRBV2,TRBJ1-1,ASSVKGRTEAF
TRBV11-2,TRBJ2-5,ASRETSGRAGETQY
TRBV27,TRBJ2-1,ASSPGQGGYNEQF